This entry features one TCR beta chain sequence. In the source study's methods: Amplifying reference gene primers gave estimates of nucleated cell counts. The table came from immunoSEQ multiplex PCR; TCRdb's copy has only in-frame clones and leaves some out. The V and J calls and the clone size are those of that table, but D and trimming were determined from the DNA. The repertoire holds over 200,000 clones, with roughly 80% as singletons. This record belongs to a study of blood T cell repertoires in COVID-19. At the level of the study: PBMCs, B-cell-depleted T cells, or T cells were the source of the cDNA or gDNA that made up the material.

Germline V gene data show CDR1 as LGHNA and CDR2 as YSLEER. The CDR3 sequence is 17 residues long. V lost 0 bases to trimming and J lost 8 bases; unmatched junction nucleotides: 10. The J gene is TRBJ2-1, the V gene TRBV4-3; TRBD2 aligns across 10 bases. Sequencing was performed on peripheral blood. The receptor comes from a human donor in a cohort sampled during active COVID-19. Here the CDR3 reads CASSQDRRLAGDDEQFF. As DNA, the CDR3 is TGCGCCAGCAGCCAAGATCGGCGGCTAGCGGGAGACGATGAGCAGTTCTTC.